This TCR beta chain was observed in a study of cytomegalovirus exposure and HLA in healthy donors (TCRdb year 2017). Study-wide context: According to an earlier analysis of around 600 of the donors, about 179 million T cells yielded roughly 110 million unique TCR beta sequences and 276 Gb of sequence data. Among some 410 genotyped donors of the cohort, an average of about 240,000 unique TCR beta nucleotide sequences were sequenced per donor, roughly 18% of them non-productive. To decide whether each TCR beta V gene segment behaved as functional or pseudogenic, an earlier analysis of fewer than 750 of the donors relied on high-throughput TCR beta sequencing. The study aimed to test whether cataloging public T cell receptors could reveal signatures of past pathogen exposure. A separate validation cohort of roughly 130 different subjects was used in addition to the roughly 620-subject first cohort. Both class I and class II loci were covered by HLA typing, at four-digit resolution. A later genetic analysis used genome-wide SNP genotypes for about three fifths of the 666 donors, treating that subset as a discovery cohort. Every discovery cohort repertoire had been produced on one sequencing platform. The number of typed donors differed by locus: about 620-640 for A, B, C, DRB1 and DQB1; some 540 for DQA1; around 580 for DPA1; and around 450 for DPB1. Donor age, sex, ethnicity and CMV serostatus were collected together with the repertoire data. The study profiled the T cell repertoires of about 640 subjects by immunosequencing and related them to cytomegalovirus serostatus. The genetic ancestry cluster associated with self-reported Caucasian donors included about 81% of the 398 genotyped donors. Because of strong linkage in the cohort, roughly five DR-DQ haplotypes were treated as single units for association and clustering. Rather than drawing on any new phenotypic data, the later analysis identified candidate immune exposures from TCR beta sequences and the way those sequences occurred across donors. To study patterns of TCR occurrence, a later analysis re-analyzed previously published TCR beta repertoires from hundreds of donors and added high-resolution HLA genotyping. High-throughput TCR immunosequencing, statistical association of individual TCRs with disease status, and machine learning were combined to predict cytomegalovirus infection status. Approximately 300 gigabases of sequencing data and around 85 million unique TCR sequences made up an early release that covered approximately 650 HLA-typed donors. Broad study findings and their caveats: The 87-base-pair reads could not distinguish some IMGT-functional V segments, including TRBV6-2 and TRBV6-3, so those segments were excluded. At a false discovery rate of 0.05, a later analysis linked 16,000 or so TCR beta sequences to specific HLA alleles. Linkage disequilibrium might explain the correlated functional status among segregating V segments, but an unknown experimental factor could not be excluded. Presence/absence analyses assumed roughly uniform sequencing depth across donors, an assumption that may not hold. Cytomegalovirus status was reported to be diagnosed by the classifier with high specificity and sensitivity in both the original and validation cohorts. Because HLA typing was unavailable for some donors at each locus, only the typed subset was used in association tests. Strong co-occurrence of HLA alleles, especially DR and DQ, made assigning TCR associations to individual alleles difficult. Across donors, most TCR sequences were observed very rarely, whereas some public TCRs were present in many individuals. Several of the top co-occurrence clusters appeared to be linked to parvovirus B19, influenza, CMV and Epstein-Barr virus, according to a later analysis. Because counts were too low, seventeen rarely observed V segments, including chromosome 9 orphons, were excluded from the earlier analysis of fewer than 650 of the donors. In a later analysis, HLA-associated TCR beta chains showed more clonal expansion and lower generation probabilities than non-associated chains that were equally common. A total of roughly 160 TCR beta chains were listed by the study as associated with cytomegalovirus. Most CMV-associated TCR beta chains appeared to be HLA-restricted in a later analysis, and the HLA associations seemed to be driven largely by CMV exposure. A further reported finding was that TCR beta sequences accurately predicted the HLA-A and HLA-B alleles for most subjects in the first cohort. The authors suggested that the approach could potentially be extended to other disease states and immunological phenotypes. Immune exposure information for the cohort was limited to CMV serostatus. In a later genetic analysis, a missense DCLRE1C variant was associated with V-gene and J-gene trimming of TCR beta chains, and the association was replicated in an independent cohort. Compared with the approximately 600-donor mean, donors in an Asian-associated ancestry cluster had fewer N-insertions in productive TCRs, according to a later genetic analysis. In vitro tests confirmed that three of the cytomegalovirus-associated TCR beta chains recognize cytomegalovirus antigens. An earlier analysis of several hundred of the donors showed that most TCR beta V segments appeared in productive rearrangements either about 90% or about 30% of the time, which broadly matched IMGT annotations. Only TCR beta chains were sequenced in this cohort, and the absence of alpha or paired-chain data limited detectable features. In a later analysis, the rate of TCR association differed among HLA loci, with DRB1 alleles having the most associated TCRs and HLA-C alleles having the fewest. A group of highly shared sequence variants was considered likely to be a technical artifact of the sequencing pipeline.

The cohort comprised several hundred healthy bone marrow donors. Cohort members were all nominally healthy when sampled, although unrecorded immune exposures were likely present. The donor tested CMV seropositive and was one of the 289 seropositive cohort members. A peripheral blood sample was collected from each donor, and TCR beta sequencing was performed on peripheral blood mononuclear cells. Genomic DNA was extracted from the blood cell samples with the Qiagen DNeasy Blood Extraction Kit. A note on this clone: Its antigen remains unidentified. Base qualities are not at hand, and no much larger clone is one base apart.

There are 14 amino acids in the CDR3, from cysteine to phenylalanine inclusive. Kept here is only the CDR3 DNA, which spans 42 bases and is read in frame from base 1. Looking up the germline V gene yields CDR1 SGHDT and CDR2 YYEEEE. Unmatched junction bases come to 7, with V trimmed by 5 bases and J by 4 bases. The receptor library was made with the immunoSEQ multiplex PCR assay. A mixture of 60 forward primers for TCR Vbeta segments and 13 reverse primers for TCR Jbeta segments was used in the multiplex PCR. The CDR3 region of rearranged TCR beta genes was amplified from genomic DNA with a multiplex PCR assay. Amplified TCR beta libraries were sequenced as 87-base-pair reads on the Illumina HiSeq System. The original pipeline was this. A later analysis tallied around 82 million unique TCR beta chains across the approximately 670 repertoires, and roughly 11 million of those chains were shared by two or more donors. To remove PCR and sequencing errors, raw reads were error-corrected and collapsed into unique sequences using a nearest-neighbor algorithm that merged closely related sequences. Alignment of CDR3 sequences to IMGT reference sequences was used to assign V, D and J gene segments. For a sequence to be retained, at least a six-nucleotide match to both a V gene segment and a J gene segment was required. A rearrangement was called productive if the CDR3 had no stop codons and remained in frame with V and J, and every other rearrangement was called non-productive. CDR3 was defined by IMGT convention, running from the second conserved V-encoded cysteine to the conserved J-encoded phenylalanine. The earlier analysis of 500 to 750 of the donors excluded any sequence lacking an unambiguous match to a single V gene segment. In an earlier analysis of roughly 600 of the donors, a V segment was called functional when productive rearrangements were above 56.7%, and segregating when the standard deviation between donors exceeded 5%. A statistical classification framework was developed to diagnose cytomegalovirus status using the catalog of TCR beta chain sequences. In a later analysis, V and J genes were assigned by comparing TCR nucleotide sequences against IMGT/GENE-DB human TR gene sequences. The TCRdist pipeline was used in a later analysis to assign CDR3 sequences and most-parsimonious VDJ recombination scenarios. In a later analysis, each TCR beta chain was defined by its CDR3 amino acid sequence together with its V-gene family, and reads lacking a unique V-gene family were excluded. In a later analysis, fewer than 650 highly shared, low-generation-probability nucleotide sequences were removed to address suspected cross-contamination and a sequencing artifact. For each public chain, a later analysis derived a clonal expansion index from normalized ranks of inferred template counts within each repertoire. In a later analysis, generation probabilities were computed with a VDJ recombination model fitted to out-of-frame rearrangements, and the resulting probabilities were checked against IGoR. In a later analysis, TCR-TCR, TCR-HLA and TCR-CMV co-occurrence was scored with hypergeometric tests, and a repertoire-size bias correction was applied to TCR pairs. False discovery rates were estimated in a later analysis by permuting HLA or CMV assignments 20 times. In a later analysis, co-occurring TCRs were grouped with DBSCAN, and TCRdist sequence similarity was added when clustering was performed within HLA-allele-positive subsets. Co-occurrence clustering excluded repertoires with fewer than 30,000 or more than 120,000 public chains, plus five with anomalous nucleotide sharing. Not all clones reach the TCRdb copy of this immuneACCESS table, which keeps in-frame sequences only. Checked studies attribute under half of the gap to unresolved V genes and leave the rest unexplained. Clone size and the V and J calls come from that table; the DNA yielded D and trimming. Present in this sample are under 150,000 clones, less than 80% of which were seen just once. The ten top clones hold approximately 8.3% of the sample.

The receptor was derived from a woman aged 45 to 65 in good health and CMV-seropositive. Sequencing was performed on PBMCs. The V and J genes are TRBV5-6 and TRBJ2-7; the junction holds 9 bases that match TRBD1. Read as DNA, the sequence is TGTGCCAGCAGAACCGGGACAGGGAGGTACGAGCAGTACTTC. Translated, it gives CASRTGTGRYEQYF.